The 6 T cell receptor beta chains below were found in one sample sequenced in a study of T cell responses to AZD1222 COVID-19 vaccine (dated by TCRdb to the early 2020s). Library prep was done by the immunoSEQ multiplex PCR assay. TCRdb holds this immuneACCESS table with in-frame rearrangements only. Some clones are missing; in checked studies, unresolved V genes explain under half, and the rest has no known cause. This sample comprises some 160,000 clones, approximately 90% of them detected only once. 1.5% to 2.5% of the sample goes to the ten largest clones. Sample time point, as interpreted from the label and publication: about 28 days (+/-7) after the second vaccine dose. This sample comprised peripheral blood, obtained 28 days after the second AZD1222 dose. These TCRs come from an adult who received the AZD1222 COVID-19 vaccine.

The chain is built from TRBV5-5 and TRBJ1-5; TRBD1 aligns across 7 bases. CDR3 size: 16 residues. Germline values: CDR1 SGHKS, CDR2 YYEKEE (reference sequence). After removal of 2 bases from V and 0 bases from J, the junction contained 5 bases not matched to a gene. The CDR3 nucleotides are TGTGCCAGCAGCTTAACCGGGACAGCTAGCAATCAGCCCCAGCATTTT. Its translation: CASSLTGTASNQPQHF. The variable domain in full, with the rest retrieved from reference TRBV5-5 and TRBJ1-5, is DAGVTQSPTHLIKTRGQQVTLRCSPISGHKSVSWYQQVLGQGPQFIFQYYEKEERGRGNFPDRFSARQFPNYSSELNVNALLLGDSALYLCASSLTGTASNQPQHFGDGTRLSIL.

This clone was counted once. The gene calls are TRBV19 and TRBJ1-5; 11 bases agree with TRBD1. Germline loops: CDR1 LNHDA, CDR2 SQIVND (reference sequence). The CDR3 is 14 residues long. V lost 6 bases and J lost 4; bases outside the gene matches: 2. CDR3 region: CASRDRGPNQPQHF. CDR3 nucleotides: TGTGCCAGTAGGGACAGGGGGCCGAATCAGCCCCAGCATTTT.

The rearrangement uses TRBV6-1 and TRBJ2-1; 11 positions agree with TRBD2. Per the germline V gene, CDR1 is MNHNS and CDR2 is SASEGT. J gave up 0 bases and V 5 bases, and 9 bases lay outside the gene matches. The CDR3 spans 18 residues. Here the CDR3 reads CASSKVAGGTSSYNEQFF. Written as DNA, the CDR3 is TGTGCCAGCAGTAAAGTAGCGGGAGGGACGAGCTCCTACAATGAGCAGTTCTTC.

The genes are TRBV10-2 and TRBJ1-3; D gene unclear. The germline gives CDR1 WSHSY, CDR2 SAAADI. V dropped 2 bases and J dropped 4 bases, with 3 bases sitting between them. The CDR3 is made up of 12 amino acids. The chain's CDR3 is CASSENGNTIYF. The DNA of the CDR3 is TGCGCCAGCAGTGAGAACGGAAACACCATATATTTT.

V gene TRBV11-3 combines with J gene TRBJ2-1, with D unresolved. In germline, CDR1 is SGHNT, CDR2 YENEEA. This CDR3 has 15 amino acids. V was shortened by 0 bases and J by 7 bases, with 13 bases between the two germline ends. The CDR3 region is CASSLDGNRRNEQFF. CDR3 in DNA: TGTGCCAGCAGCTTAGATGGGAATAGGCGGAATGAGCAGTTCTTC.

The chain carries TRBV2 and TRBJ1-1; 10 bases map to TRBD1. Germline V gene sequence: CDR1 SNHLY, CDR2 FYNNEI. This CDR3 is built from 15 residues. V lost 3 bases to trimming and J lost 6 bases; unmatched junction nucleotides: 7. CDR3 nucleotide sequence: TGTGCCAGCAGTGAGCCGACAGGGGGCCTCGCTGAAGCTTTCTTT. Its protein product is CASSEPTGGLAEAFF. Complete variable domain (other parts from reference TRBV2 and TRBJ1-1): EPEVTQTPSHQVTQMGQEVILRCVPISNHLYFYWYRQILGQKVEFLVSFYNNEISEKSEIFDDQFSVERPDGSNFTLKIRSTKLEDSAMYFCASSEPTGGLAEAFFGQGTRLTVV.